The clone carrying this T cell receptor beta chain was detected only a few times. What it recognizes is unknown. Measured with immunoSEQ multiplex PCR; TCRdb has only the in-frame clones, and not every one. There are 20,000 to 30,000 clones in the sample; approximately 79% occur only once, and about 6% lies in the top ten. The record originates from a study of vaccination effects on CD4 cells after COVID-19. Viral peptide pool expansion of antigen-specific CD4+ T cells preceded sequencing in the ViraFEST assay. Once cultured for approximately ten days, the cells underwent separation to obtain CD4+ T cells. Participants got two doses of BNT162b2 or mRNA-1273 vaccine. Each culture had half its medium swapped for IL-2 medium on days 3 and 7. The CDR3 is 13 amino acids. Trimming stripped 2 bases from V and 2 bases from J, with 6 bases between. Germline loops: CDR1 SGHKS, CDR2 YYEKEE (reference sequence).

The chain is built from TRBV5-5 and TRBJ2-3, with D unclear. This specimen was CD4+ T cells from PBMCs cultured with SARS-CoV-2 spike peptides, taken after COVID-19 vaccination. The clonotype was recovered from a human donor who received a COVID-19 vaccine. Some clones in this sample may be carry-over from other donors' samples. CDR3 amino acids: CASSFQVTDTQYF. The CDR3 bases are TGTGCCAGCAGCTTCCAGGTCACAGATACGCAGTATTTT. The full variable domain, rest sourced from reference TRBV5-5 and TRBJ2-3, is DAGVTQSPTHLIKTRGQQVTLRCSPISGHKSVSWYQQVLGQGPQFIFQYYEKEERGRGNFPDRFSARQFPNYSSELNVNALLLGDSALYLCASSFQVTDTQYFGPGTRLTVL.